The subject of this entry is one T cell receptor (beta chain). Antigen: not known. This sample was included in a study of cytomegalovirus exposure and HLA in healthy donors. Whole-study results and caveats: In a later analysis, TCR beta V- and J-gene trimming was associated with a missense DCLRE1C variant.

In germline, CDR1 is SGDLS, CDR2 YYNGEE. V lost 0 bases to trimming and J lost 3 bases, with 11 bases between them. There are 15 residues in the CDR3. The PCR had 60 Vbeta and 13 Jbeta primers. This table comes from immunoSEQ multiplex PCR, and its TCRdb copy is limited to in-frame clones, with some not included. This repertoire shows around 150,000 clones, approximately 73% found once; its top ten account for 14%. This receptor was identified in a human donor in good health. The V and J genes are TRBV9 and TRBJ2-3; D is unclear. Sequencing was done on a sample of PBMCs. The CDR3 loop reads CASSVAMRSTDTQYF. CDR3 DNA: TGTGCCAGCAGCGTAGCGATGAGGTCGACAGATACGCAGTATTTT.